What follows are 20 T cell receptor beta chains derived from one specimen sequenced in a study of patients and donors after allogeneic stem cell transplantation. TCRdb redid the calling of the RT-PCR reads with MiXCR, one entry per CDR3 protein. The sample has 800,000 to 1,000,000 distinct CDR3 sequences, 15% to 20% seen once. The specimen was blood, either unsorted or a sorted T cell fraction (not recorded which). These receptors all stem from a human donor who was either an allogeneic HSCT recipient or a stem cell or donor lymphocyte infusion donor (not recorded which). It is not recorded whose cells these are; they may come from a transplant donor.

The genes are TRBV27 and TRBJ2-1; unclear D gene. V shed 6 bases and J shed 0 bases, with 15 bases lying between them. The CDR3 is made up of 16 amino acids. Germline-derived CDR1 and CDR2 are MNHEY and SMNVEV (reference sequence). The chain's CDR3 is CASRDQENSSYNEQFF. For the CDR3, the DNA is TGTGCCAGCAGGGACCAAGAAAATAGCTCCTACAATGAGCAGTTCTTC.

This clonotype was seen at least ten times. The chain carries TRBV29-1 and TRBJ2-5; TRBD2 matches 7 bases. V dropped 4 bases and J dropped 0; count of bases not matched to a gene: 2. Germline lookup yields CDR1 SQVTM and CDR2 ANQGSEA. The CDR3 contains 13 residues. Written as DNA, the CDR3 is TGCAGCGTTGCCGGGGGGAACCAAGAGACCCAGTACTTC. Amino acids: CSVAGGNQETQYF.

The rearrangement uses TRBV27 and TRBJ1-2; 10 bases fit TRBD1. With V trimmed by 7 bases and J by 4 bases, 6 bases remained unmatched. In germline, CDR1 is MNHEY, CDR2 SMNVEV (reference sequence). The CDR3 has 14 residues. This chain's CDR3 is CASTTTGGVYGYTF. CDR3 DNA sequence: TGTGCCAGCACAACGACAGGGGGCGTCTATGGCTACACCTTC.

In its sample, this clonotype was seen a few times. This rearrangement joins TRBV20-1 to TRBJ2-7; the match to TRBD2 covers 8 bases. J lost 2 bases, V lost 0 bases, and 6 bases had no gene match. Germline-derived CDR1 and CDR2 are DFQATT and SNEGSKA (reference sequence). The CDR3 extends over 15 amino acids. The chain's CDR3 is CSARDVREGPYEQYF. CDR3 in DNA: TGCAGTGCTAGAGATGTCCGGGAGGGCCCCTACGAGCAGTACTTC.

The J gene is TRBJ1-2, the V gene TRBV4-2; TRBD1 might be the D (6 bases). CDR3 size: 15 residues. The germline gives CDR1 LGHNA, CDR2 YNFKEQ. V was clipped by 6 bases and J by 8 bases, with 22 bases between them. The DNA of the CDR3 is TGTGCCAGCAGGTTGGTGGGGGGCGCAAATTTGGGCTACACCTTC. This codes for CASRLVGGANLGYTF.

This clonotype came up a few times. The gene calls are TRBV5-1 and TRBJ1-4, with D perhaps matching TRBD1 (5 bases). This CDR3 spans 14 amino acids. CDR1 is SGHRS, CDR2 YFSETQ, per germline. The V end was cut by 4 bases, the J end by 5 bases, with 12 bases between. CDR3 sequence: CASSTRDPNEKLFF. The CDR3 nucleotides read TGCGCCAGCAGCACCCGGGACCCCAATGAAAAACTGTTTTTT.

This clonotype was seen a handful of times. This sequence joins TRBV11-2 and TRBJ1-4; D gene ambiguous. The CDR3 runs to 15 residues. From germline, CDR1 is SGHAT and CDR2 FQNNGV. V gave up 1 base and J gave up 4 bases, with 10 bases separating them. The CDR3 region has the DNA TGTGCCAGCAGCTTAGCGTTCAGGAGTAATGAAAAACTGTTTTTT. Amino acids: CASSLAFRSNEKLFF.

This sequence joins TRBV6-2 or TRBV6-3 and TRBJ1-1; D possibly corresponds to TRBD1 (5 bases). The CDR3 has 13 residues. CDR1 MNHEY and CDR2 SVGEGT come from the germline V gene. V dropped 3 bases and J dropped 5 bases, with 10 bases sitting between them. CDR3: CASSYWGVTEAFF. In nucleotides, the CDR3 is TGTGCCAGCAGTTATTGGGGCGTGACTGAAGCTTTCTTT.

This clonotype appeared a few times. The V and J genes are TRBV20-1 and TRBJ1-5; D gene uncertain. Germline V gene lookup returns CDR1 DFQATT and CDR2 SNEGSKA (reference sequence). The length of the CDR3 is 14 residues. V was shortened by 2 bases and J by 7 bases, with 15 bases between the two germline ends. The CDR3, as DNA: TGCAGTGCTAGAATTTTAAAGGGTGAGCAGCCCCAGCATTTT. As protein: CSARILKGEQPQHF.

The chain couples TRBV20-1 to TRBJ1-4, with 9 nucleotides matching TRBD1. Trimming removed 6 bases from V and 8 bases from J; junction bases left unmatched: 7. The CDR3 spans 13 residues. The germline V gene has CDR1 DFQATT and CDR2 SNEGSKA (reference sequence). The DNA of the CDR3 is TGCAGTGCGGCGGGACAGGGAGGCGAAAAACTGTTTTTT. As protein: CSAAGQGGEKLFF.

This clonotype has a count of ten or more. This rearrangement joins TRBV12-3 or TRBV12-4 to TRBJ2-5, with 7 nucleotides matching TRBD2. V trimming: 4 bases; J trimming: 3 bases; junction bases outside the gene matches: 2. This CDR3 comprises 13 residues. The CDR3 region has the DNA TGTGCCAGCAGTTCAGCGGGGAAAGAGACCCAGTACTTC. It is translated as CASSSAGKETQYF.

This clonotype has a single count. The V and J genes are TRBV20-1 and TRBJ2-1; the match to TRBD2 covers 8 bases. The germline gives CDR1 DFQATT, CDR2 SNEGSKA (reference sequence). The CDR3 is made up of 16 amino acids. J lost 0 bases, V lost 6 bases, and 10 bases had no gene match. In DNA, the CDR3 is TGCAGTGCCCTTCATCGCGGGGGGAGCTCCTACAATGAGCAGTTCTTC. This translates into CSALHRGGSSYNEQFF.

This clonotype was detected a few times. The chain recombines TRBV7-6 with TRBJ1-2; 9 nucleotides align to TRBD1. Looked up from germline, CDR1 is SGHVS and CDR2 is FNYEAQ. J gave up 1 base and V 2 bases, and 11 bases lay outside the gene matches. This CDR3 is 18 amino acids long. CDR3 region: CASSLYPTETGGNYGYTF. In nucleotides, the CDR3 is TGTGCCAGCAGCTTATACCCAACCGAGACAGGGGGTAACTATGGCTACACCTTC.

The V call is TRBV6-8, the J call TRBJ1-2; weak D call: TRBD1 (6 bases). Trimming took off 7 bases at V and 0 bases at J, with 12 bases between the two ends. Per germline, CDR1 MNHGY and CDR2 SAAAGT. CDR3 size: 14 residues. The DNA of the CDR3 is TGTGCCAGCATCAGGGGCCCAGCTAACTATGGCTACACCTTC. The encoded protein is CASIRGPANYGYTF.

The CDR3 DNA follows: TGTGCCAGCAGCCGGGACTTTTTAAAGGCCACAGATACGCAGTATTTT. Encoded protein: CASSRDFLKATDTQYF. This chain joins TRBV7-6 and TRBJ2-3; tentatively, D is TRBD2 (6 bases). This CDR3 comprises 16 residues. V was cut by 5 bases and J by 2 bases, with 17 bases left in between. The germline V gene has CDR1 SGHVS and CDR2 FNYEAQ.

This clonotype was counted only a few times. This sequence joins TRBV15 and TRBJ1-3, with a tentative D call TRBD1 (5 bases). This CDR3 is built from 15 residues. Trimming stripped 8 bases from V and 4 bases from J, with 18 bases between. Germline CDR1 LNHNV, CDR2 YYDKDF (reference sequence). The CDR3 here is CATGGNKAEGNTIYF. In DNA form, the CDR3 reads TGTGCCACCGGGGGGAACAAAGCAGAGGGAAACACCATATATTTT.

The chain carries TRBV7-9 and TRBJ1-2, with 9 bases fitting TRBD1. CDR1 and CDR2 (germline): SEHNR, FQNEAQ (reference sequence). Trimming at V came to 3 bases and at J to 8 bases, leaving 13 bases not matched to a gene. The CDR3 totals 16 residues. The CDR3 spells CASSLPGLGTGSGYTF. The CDR3 nucleotides are TGTGCCAGCAGCTTGCCAGGGCTGGGGACAGGGAGCGGCTACACCTTC.

The chain couples TRBV20-1 to TRBJ1-1; 8 bases are shared with TRBD1. V gave up 2 bases and J gave up 0 bases; unmatched junction bases: 5. The germline gives CDR1 DFQATT, CDR2 SNEGSKA (reference sequence). The CDR3 is 15 amino acids. This CDR3 reads CSARKTGVLNTEAFF. CDR3 sequence (DNA): TGCAGTGCTAGAAAGACAGGGGTATTGAACACTGAAGCTTTCTTT.

CDR3 sequence (DNA): TGTGCCACCAGAGGATGGGGTACAGGGACTCAGCCCCAGCATTTT. It encodes CATRGWGTGTQPQHF. The J gene is TRBJ1-5, the V gene TRBV15; D might be TRBD1 (6 bases). The V gene's germline CDR1 is LNHNV and CDR2 YYDKDF (reference sequence). V was shortened by 6 bases and J by 6 bases, with 18 bases between the two germline ends. The CDR3 consists of 15 residues.

In its sample, this clonotype was seen a few times. The rearrangement uses TRBV6-1 and TRBJ1-4; 8 nucleotides match TRBD1. J gave up 3 bases and V 6 bases, and 6 bases lay outside the gene matches. Germline CDR1 MNHNS, CDR2 SASEGT. This CDR3 has 15 amino acids. The CDR3, as DNA: TGTGCCAGCAGACCAGGACAGGGAGCTAATGAAAAACTGTTTTTT. Translating gives CASRPGQGANEKLFF.